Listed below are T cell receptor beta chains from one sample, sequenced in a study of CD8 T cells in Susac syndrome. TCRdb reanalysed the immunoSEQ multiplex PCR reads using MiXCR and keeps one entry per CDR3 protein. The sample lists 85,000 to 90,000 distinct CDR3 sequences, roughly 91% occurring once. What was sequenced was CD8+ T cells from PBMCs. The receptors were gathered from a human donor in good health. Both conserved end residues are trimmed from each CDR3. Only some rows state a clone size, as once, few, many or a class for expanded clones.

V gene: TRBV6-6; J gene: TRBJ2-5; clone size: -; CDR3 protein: ASSLGRGLEETQY
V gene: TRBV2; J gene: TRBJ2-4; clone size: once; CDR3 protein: ASRIKSGDALAKNIQY
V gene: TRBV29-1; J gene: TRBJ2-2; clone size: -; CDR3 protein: SVRARGADTGELF
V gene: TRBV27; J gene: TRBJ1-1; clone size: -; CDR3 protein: ASLPGQMNTEAF
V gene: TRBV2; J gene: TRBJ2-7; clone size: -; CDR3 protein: ASSELGTSLDEQY
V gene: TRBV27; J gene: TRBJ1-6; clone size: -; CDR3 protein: ASRGPNSPLH
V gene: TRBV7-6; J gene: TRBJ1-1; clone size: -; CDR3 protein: ASTFGTGGIAF
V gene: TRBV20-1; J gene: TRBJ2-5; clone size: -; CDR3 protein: SASRGTQETQY
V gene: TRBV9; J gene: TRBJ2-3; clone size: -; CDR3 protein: ASSVLAGSTDTQY
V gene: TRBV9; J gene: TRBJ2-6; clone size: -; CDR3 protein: ASSADPTSGANVLT
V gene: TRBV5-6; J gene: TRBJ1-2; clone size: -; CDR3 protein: ASSLAGVLNGYT
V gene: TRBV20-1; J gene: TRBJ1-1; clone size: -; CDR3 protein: SAMEVEAF
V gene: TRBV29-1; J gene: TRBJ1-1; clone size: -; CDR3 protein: SVEDREDTEAF
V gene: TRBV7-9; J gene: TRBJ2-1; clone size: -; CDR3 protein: ASGGDSTNNEQF
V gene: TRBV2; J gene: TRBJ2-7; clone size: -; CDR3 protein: ASTPDRGLSYEQY
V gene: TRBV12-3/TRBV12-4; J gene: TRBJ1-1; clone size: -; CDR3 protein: ASSPSPVGTEAF